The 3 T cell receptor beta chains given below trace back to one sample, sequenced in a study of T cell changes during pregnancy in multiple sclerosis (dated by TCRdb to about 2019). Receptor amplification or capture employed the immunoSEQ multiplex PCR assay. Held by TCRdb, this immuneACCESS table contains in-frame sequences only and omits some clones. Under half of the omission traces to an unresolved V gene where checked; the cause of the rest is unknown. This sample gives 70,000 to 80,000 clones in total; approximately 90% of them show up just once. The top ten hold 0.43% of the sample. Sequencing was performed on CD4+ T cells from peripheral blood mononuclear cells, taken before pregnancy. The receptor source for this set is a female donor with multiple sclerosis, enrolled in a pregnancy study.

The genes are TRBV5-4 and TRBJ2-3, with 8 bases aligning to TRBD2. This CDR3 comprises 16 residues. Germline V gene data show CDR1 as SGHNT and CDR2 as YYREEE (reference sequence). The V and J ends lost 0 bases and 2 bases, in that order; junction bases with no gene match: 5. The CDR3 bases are TGTGCCAGCAGCTTGGGGACTAGCAGAACCACAGATACGCAGTATTTT. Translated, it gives CASSLGTSRTTDTQYF.

The CDR3 sequence is CASSPSTGGVNEQYF. In nucleotides, the CDR3 is TGTGCCAGCTCACCTTCGACAGGGGGCGTTAACGAGCAGTACTTC. J is TRBJ2-7 and V is TRBV18, with 10 bases matching TRBD1. V gave up 3 bases and J gave up 5 bases; unmatched junction bases: 7. The CDR3 totals 15 residues. Germline CDR1 reads KGHSH; CDR2 reads LQKENI.

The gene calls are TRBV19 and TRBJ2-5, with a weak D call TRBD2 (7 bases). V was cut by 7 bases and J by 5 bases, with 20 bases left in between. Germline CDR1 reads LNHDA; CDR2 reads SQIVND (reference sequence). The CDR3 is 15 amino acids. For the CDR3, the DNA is TGTGCCAGTACCCTAGGGAGGGGGGAAGCGGAGACCCAGTACTTC. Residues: CASTLGRGEAETQYF.